A single sample gave rise to the 28 T cell receptor beta chains below, sequenced in a study of T cells in Graves' hyperthyroidism and ophthalmopathy. TCR beta CDR3 regions were amplified from RNA transcripts. HTBI primers were the set used in a first-round RT-PCR of the TCR CDR3. TCRdb re-analysed the multiplex PCR reads in MiXCR, keeping a single row per CDR3 protein. The sample has about 640,000 distinct CDR3 sequences; less than 25% are singletons. The material sequenced was blood. These receptors were taken from a man aged 30 to 45 with Graves' ophthalmopathy.

The gene calls are TRBV18 and TRBJ2-1; D ambiguous. Per germline, CDR1 KGHSH and CDR2 LQKENI. V lost 0 bases and J 5 bases, leaving 17 bases between the germline ends. The CDR3 is 17 residues long. The CDR3 loop reads CASSPPTGPKVNNEQFF. DNA of the CDR3: TGTGCCAGCTCACCACCAACCGGGCCAAAGGTAAACAATGAGCAGTTCTTC.

The chain carries TRBV2 and TRBJ2-7, with 12 bases aligning to TRBD2. The CDR3 consists of 16 residues. Unmatched junction bases numbered 8, after V lost 2 bases and J lost 6 bases. Germline values: CDR1 SNHLY, CDR2 FYNNEI. Here the CDR3 DNA reads TGTGCCAGCAGTGAACCCCTAGCGGGAGGGCCGGTCGAGCAGTACTTC. Translating gives CASSEPLAGGPVEQYF.

This chain uses TRBV29-1 with TRBJ2-7, with D maybe TRBD2 (6 bases). Trimming removed 5 bases at V and 0 bases at J, with 8 bases between. The germline CDR1 and CDR2 sequences are SQVTM and ANQGSEA. The CDR3 has 12 residues. CDR3 coding DNA: TGCAGCGTTCGGGACTTCTCCTACGAGCAGTACTTC. The encoded protein is CSVRDFSYEQYF.

This clonotype has a count of ten or more. This chain links TRBV7-9 with TRBJ2-3, with TRBD2 matching 13 bases. Per the germline V gene, CDR1 is SEHNR and CDR2 is FQNEAQ (reference sequence). V gave up 5 bases and J gave up 3 bases; unmatched junction bases: 8. The CDR3 is made up of 17 amino acids. The CDR3 nucleotides read TGTGCCAGCAGCCCTCAAAGGACTAGCGGGAGAACAGATACGCAGTATTTT. Protein: CASSPQRTSGRTDTQYF.

This clonotype came up a few times. The gene calls are TRBV19 and TRBJ2-2, with TRBD2 identical over 10 bases. Germline lookup yields CDR1 LNHDA and CDR2 SQIVND (reference sequence). Losses at the gene ends were 7 bases for V and 5 bases for J; bases not matched to a gene: 10. This CDR3 region has 16 residues. The CDR3 spells CASTPLAGGRTGELFF. CDR3 in DNA: TGTGCCAGTACCCCCTTAGCGGGAGGACGAACCGGGGAGCTGTTTTTT.

This clonotype was seen a handful of times. The chain joins TRBV27 to TRBJ1-1; 10 bases match TRBD1. J gave up 9 bases and V 6 bases, and 10 bases lay outside the gene matches. Germline CDR1 MNHEY, CDR2 SMNVEV (reference sequence). This CDR3 is built from 14 residues. The DNA for the CDR3 is TGTGCCAGCAGAGAGGACAGGGGGAGGGTGAAAGCTTTCTTT. This gives the protein CASREDRGRVKAFF.

This rearrangement joins TRBV7-9 to TRBJ2-5, with D possibly matching TRBD2 (6 bases). The length of the CDR3 is 14 residues. Trimming took off 4 bases at V and 7 bases at J, with 16 bases between the two ends. The germline V gene encodes CDR1 SEHNR and CDR2 FQNEAQ (reference sequence). CDR3 coding DNA: TGTGCCAGCAGCTCGCAGGAGGGAGTATTGACCCAGTACTTC. Translation: CASSSQEGVLTQYF.

The chain recombines TRBV28 with TRBJ2-5; TRBD2 matches 11 bases. Germline V gives CDR1 MDHEN, CDR2 SYDVKM. The CDR3 contains 16 residues. The junction had 11 bases not matched to a gene; V was cut back by 6 bases and J by 5 bases. This chain's CDR3 is CASSTLPLAGVETQYF. The CDR3 bases are TGTGCCAGCAGCACTCTCCCACTAGCGGGAGTCGAGACCCAGTACTTC.

This clonotype was detected ten times or more. This sequence joins TRBV7-2 and TRBJ2-2, with 12 positions matching TRBD2. The V segment lost 1 base and the J segment 7 bases; nucleotides outside the gene matches: 7. CDR3 length: 17 amino acids. Germline V lookup: CDR1 SGHTA, CDR2 FQGNSA. The CDR3 DNA sequence: TGTGCCAGCAGCTTAGAGCTAGCGGGAGGGCCAGGCGGGGAGCTGTTTTTT. It translates to CASSLELAGGPGGELFF.

This clonotype was picked up a small number of times. This chain uses TRBV4-1 with TRBJ1-1, with D uncertain. Between the trimmed V and J ends, which lost 2 bases and 6 bases, there was a span of 13 bases. Germline V gene lookup returns CDR1 MGHRA and CDR2 YSYEKL. The CDR3 length is 14 residues. The CDR3 coding sequence is TGCGCCAGCAGCCAAATGGGGTCCGTGGCTGAAGCTTTCTTT. Amino acid sequence: CASSQMGSVAEAFF.

CDR3 sequence: CASTFGQRGYTF. In DNA form, the CDR3 reads TGTGCCAGCACCTTTGGTCAAAGAGGCTACACCTTC. This rearrangement joins TRBV28 to TRBJ1-2; the D is unclear. The V gene lost 7 bases and the J gene lost 8 bases, with 14 bases spanning the gap. The CDR3 runs to 12 residues. Germline V lookup: CDR1 MDHEN, CDR2 SYDVKM.

The chain uses TRBV7-3 and TRBJ2-5, with 7 bases matching TRBD2. Trimming cost V 6 bases and J 5 bases; bases outside gene matches: 12. Germline lookup yields CDR1 SGHTA and CDR2 FQGTGA. This CDR3 has 15 amino acids. This chain's CDR3 is CASRDGAGPGETQYF. The CDR3 coding sequence is TGTGCCAGCAGGGACGGAGCGGGACCGGGGGAGACCCAGTACTTC.

This clonotype was picked up a small number of times. The rearrangement links TRBV20-1 to TRBJ2-5, with TRBD2 matching over 11 bases. In germline, CDR1 is DFQATT, CDR2 SNEGSKA (reference sequence). The J segment lost 3 bases and the V segment lost 6 bases, leaving 6 bases of the junction unmatched. The CDR3 length is 14 residues. The CDR3 loop is CSASRLAGKETQYF. The CDR3 nucleotides read TGCAGTGCCTCGAGACTAGCGGGAAAAGAGACCCAGTACTTC.

This clonotype was observed a few times. The chain recombines TRBV6-2 or TRBV6-3 with TRBJ2-7; D remains unclear. The CDR3 has 11 residues. The germline V gene has CDR1 MNHEY and CDR2 SVGEGT. Between the trimmed V and J ends, which lost 3 bases and 5 bases, there was a span of 5 bases. This chain's CDR3 is CASSYWNEQYF. Here the CDR3 DNA reads TGTGCCAGCAGTTATTGGAACGAGCAGTACTTC.

Only a few counts were recorded for this clonotype. V is TRBV7-8 and J is TRBJ1-2; maybe TRBD1 (6 bases). Looked up from germline, CDR1 is SGHVS and CDR2 is FQNEAQ. V dropped 7 bases and J dropped 7 bases, with 19 bases sitting between them. The CDR3 has 14 residues. The CDR3 bases are TGTGCCAGCACCCTAATCGGGGGGCACAGTGGCTACACCTTC. This gives the protein CASTLIGGHSGYTF.

J is TRBJ2-2 and V is TRBV27; tentatively, D is TRBD1 or TRBD2 (5 bases each). The CDR3 sequence is 13 residues long. The V and J ends lost 6 bases and 7 bases respectively, with 12 bases between them. Germline CDR1 is MNHEY and CDR2 is SMNVEV (reference sequence). Here the CDR3 reads CASSLGRGGELFF. CDR3 nucleotide sequence: TGTGCCAGCAGCCTGGGACGAGGCGGGGAGCTGTTTTTT.

This clonotype has at least ten counts. The gene calls are TRBV27 and TRBJ2-1; D perhaps matches TRBD1 (6 bases). CDR3 length: 14 amino acids. The V and J ends lost 6 bases and 6 bases respectively, with 15 bases between them. Germline CDR1 and CDR2: MNHEY and SMNVEV (reference sequence). CDR3: CASRLQGTGNEQFF. CDR3 in DNA: TGTGCCAGCAGGTTACAGGGAACGGGCAATGAGCAGTTCTTC.

This clonotype was picked up many times. The chain uses TRBV6-2 or TRBV6-3 and TRBJ1-5; D is possibly TRBD1 (6 bases). Trimming removed 0 bases at V and 2 bases at J, with 17 bases between. CDR1 and CDR2 (germline): MNHEY, SVGEGT. CDR3 length equals 18 residues. CDR3: CASSYSKWGRSGNQPQHF. CDR3 DNA sequence: TGTGCCAGCAGTTACTCGAAATGGGGGCGAAGTGGCAATCAGCCCCAGCATTTT.

This clonotype was observed a few times. The gene calls are TRBV3-1 and TRBJ2-4; 11 bases align to TRBD1. The V gene end was trimmed by 4 bases and the J gene end by 5 bases; junction bases not matched to a gene: 4. The CDR3 extends over 15 amino acids. Germline CDR1 is LGHDT and CDR2 is YNNKEL (reference sequence). The CDR3 region is CASSLGTGGQNIQYF. CDR3 coding DNA: TGTGCCAGCAGCCTCGGGACAGGGGGACAAAACATTCAGTACTTC.

This clonotype has more than one count but fewer than ten. The chain joins TRBV12-3 or TRBV12-4 to TRBJ2-7, with unresolved D. V lost 6 bases and J 0 bases, leaving 15 bases between the germline ends. The CDR3 is 15 residues long. Here the CDR3 reads CASSPTDASSYEQYF. The CDR3 bases are TGTGCCAGCAGCCCCACCGATGCTAGCTCCTACGAGCAGTACTTC.

This clonotype was seen ten or more times. CDR3 in amino acids: CASAPIGGVEQYF. As DNA, the CDR3 is TGTGCCAGCGCACCTATCGGGGGCGTCGAGCAGTACTTC. This rearrangement joins TRBV12-3 or TRBV12-4 to TRBJ2-7, with D perhaps being TRBD1 or TRBD2 (6 bases each). Trimming took off 8 bases at V and 6 bases at J, with 17 bases between the two ends. This CDR3 contains 13 residues.

The rearrangement joins TRBV19 to TRBJ2-7; TRBD2 aligns across 9 bases. The length of the CDR3 is 18 residues. The trim removed 3 bases at V and 3 bases at J, leaving 15 bases unmatched. CDR1 and CDR2 (germline): LNHDA, SQIVND (reference sequence). CDR3 sequence: CASSIGLAGKWDVYEQYF. Written as DNA, the CDR3 is TGTGCCAGTAGTATCGGGCTAGCGGGGAAGTGGGATGTCTACGAGCAGTACTTC.

The V and J genes are TRBV29-1 and TRBJ1-1; tentative D call: TRBD1 (6 bases). CDR3 length equals 13 residues. Trimming took 7 bases from V and 6 from J, leaving 18 bases between them. Germline V gene sequence: CDR1 SQVTM, CDR2 ANQGSEA. CDR3 in amino acids: CSAGLGRGAEAFF. Here the CDR3 DNA reads TGCAGCGCCGGTTTGGGAAGGGGGGCTGAAGCTTTCTTT.

This clonotype has a handful of counts. The V call is TRBV7-9, the J call TRBJ2-7; 7 bases are shared with TRBD1. Per the germline V gene, CDR1 is SEHNR and CDR2 is FQNEAQ (reference sequence). V was clipped by 5 bases and J by 3 bases; unmatched bases: 10. This CDR3 is 15 amino acids long. The CDR3 nucleotides are TGTGCCAGCAGCAAAAACAGGGGTCGGGACTACGAGCAGTACTTC. This sequence encodes CASSKNRGRDYEQYF.

J is TRBJ2-1 and V is TRBV7-8, with D tentatively TRBD2 (6 bases). The CDR3 length is 15 residues. Germline V gene lookup returns CDR1 SGHVS and CDR2 FQNEAQ. The V end lost 2 bases, the J end lost 6 bases, and 14 bases lay between the germline ends. In DNA, the CDR3 is TGTGCCAGCAGCTTATCCCTAGGAGGGCTCAATGAGCAGTTCTTC. It codes for CASSLSLGGLNEQFF.

The chain employs TRBV20-1 and TRBJ2-5; 11 bases fit TRBD2. CDR1 and CDR2 from the germline V gene are DFQATT and SNEGSKA (reference sequence). The V and J ends lost 3 bases and 5 bases, in that order; junction bases with no gene match: 8. The length of the CDR3 is 15 residues. CDR3 sequence reads: CSASPLAGGGETQYF. The CDR3, as DNA: TGCAGTGCTAGCCCTTTAGCGGGAGGGGGGGAGACCCAGTACTTC.

This clonotype was recorded a few times. The chain links TRBV7-8 to TRBJ2-3, with 11 bases aligning to TRBD2. Trimming at V came to 5 bases and at J to 2 bases, leaving 3 bases not matched to a gene. The CDR3 contains 15 residues. Germline-derived CDR1 and CDR2 are SGHVS and FQNEAQ. This CDR3 is CASSRLAGTTDTQYF. CDR3 nucleotide sequence: TGTGCCAGCAGCCGACTAGCGGGAACCACAGATACGCAGTATTTT.

This clonotype showed up many times. The chain uses TRBV28 and TRBJ2-1, with TRBD2 matching 8 bases. CDR3 length: 16 amino acids. Germline-derived CDR1 and CDR2 are MDHEN and SYDVKM. V was pared by 7 bases and J by 3 bases, with 11 bases of the junction left unmatched. In DNA, the CDR3 is TGTGCCAGCACTCGTAGGGGTAGCGGGGACTACAATGAGCAGTTCTTC. Residues: CASTRRGSGDYNEQFF.